These 28 T cell receptor beta chains were sequenced from one sample in a study of beta chain features in type 1 diabetes. Study-level results: A moderate, significant TCRB CDR3 shortening appeared in type 1 diabetes across four CD4+ subsets.

These TCRs' antigens remain unknown. Expressed TCRB transcripts were sequenced, since all the RNA that had been isolated was reverse transcribed. Clones were sequenced by immunoSEQ multiplex PCR, and TCRdb holds only the in-frame ones, with some missing. The repertoire consists of roughly 330,000 clones, with 13% occurring once and the leading ten covering nearly 0.015%. The sequencing input was naive CD4+ T cells from blood. The origin of the receptors is a woman younger than 30 with type 1 diabetes.

The genes are TRBV28 and TRBJ1-2; 9 bases fit TRBD1. V lost 4 bases and J lost 6; bases outside the gene matches: 9. The length of the CDR3 is 15 residues. CDR1 and CDR2 (germline): MDHEN, SYDVKM. The CDR3 here is CASSSAPGTGNGYTF. The CDR3 bases are TGTGCCAGCAGTTCAGCTCCCGGGACAGGGAATGGCTACACCTTC.

The V and J genes are TRBV7-9 and TRBJ2-7; tentative D call: TRBD1 (6 bases). Germline CDR1 SEHNR, CDR2 FQNEAQ (reference sequence). The CDR3 sequence is 14 residues long. V was pared by 7 bases and J by 1 base, with 14 bases between. Here the CDR3 DNA reads TGTGCCAGCAACCGGGACAAGGGATCCTACGAGCAGTACTTC. Protein sequence: CASNRDKGSYEQYF. The variable domain in full, completed from reference TRBV7-9 and TRBJ2-7, reads DTGVSQNPRHKITKRGQNVTFRCDPISEHNRLYWYRQTLGQGPEFLTYFQNEAQLEKSRLLSDRFSAERPKGSFSTLEIQRTEQGDSAMYLCASNRDKGSYEQYFGPGTRLTVT.

This clone was seen a handful of times. The chain carries TRBV27 and TRBJ2-5, with TRBD1 matching 7 bases. With V trimmed by 7 bases and J by 2 bases, 4 bases remained unmatched. CDR3 length equals 13 residues. CDR1 MNHEY and CDR2 SMNVEV come from the germline V gene (reference sequence). The CDR3 reads CASNRQGQETQYF. In DNA form, the CDR3 reads TGTGCCAGCAACCGACAGGGTCAAGAGACCCAGTACTTC.

This clone came up a few times. V usage is TRBV25-1 and J usage is TRBJ2-1; TRBD1 matches at 7 bases. Germline V gene data show CDR1 as MGHDK and CDR2 as SYGVNS. With 8 bases clipped from V and 0 bases from J, the junction kept 10 bases outside the gene matches. The CDR3 totals 16 residues. The CDR3 coding sequence is TGTGCCAGCCGAGAGACAGGGAGAGGCTCCTACAATGAGCAGTTCTTC. Translated: CASRETGRGSYNEQFF.

This clone was seen a handful of times. This chain connects TRBV5-1 to TRBJ2-1; no firm D call. The germline CDR1 and CDR2 sequences are SGHRS and YFSETQ. The V gene lost 4 bases and the J gene lost 0 bases, with 11 bases spanning the gap. The length of the CDR3 is 15 residues. CDR3 in DNA: TGCGCCAGCAGCGTCTCTACCTACTCCTACAATGAGCAGTTCTTC. This codes for CASSVSTYSYNEQFF.

This clone came up a few times. The rearrangement links TRBV5-1 to TRBJ1-1; 8 positions match TRBD1. The V segment lost 2 bases and the J segment 1 base; nucleotides outside the gene matches: 4. In germline, CDR1 is SGHRS, CDR2 YFSETQ. The CDR3 consists of 15 residues. CDR3 protein: CASSFRTGQNTEAFF. The CDR3 DNA sequence: TGCGCCAGCAGCTTTCGGACAGGGCAGAACACTGAAGCTTTCTTT.

V usage is TRBV5-1 and J usage is TRBJ2-3; D uncertain. Trimming removed 4 bases at V and 4 bases at J, with 7 bases between. Germline V lookup: CDR1 SGHRS, CDR2 YFSETQ. The CDR3 spans 12 residues. The CDR3, as DNA: TGCGCCAGCAGCCCAAATTCAGATACGCAGTATTTT. Its protein product is CASSPNSDTQYF.

V usage is TRBV7-2 and J usage is TRBJ2-5; the D gene is possibly TRBD2 (6 bases). Germline V gene data show CDR1 as SGHTA and CDR2 as FQGNSA. Trimming pared 4 bases from V and 5 bases from J, leaving 11 bases between. This CDR3 has 13 residues. The chain's CDR3 is CASSYGREETQYF. The DNA for the CDR3 is TGTGCCAGCAGCTACGGTCGGGAGGAGACCCAGTACTTC.

The chain couples TRBV7-9 to TRBJ1-1; D is possibly TRBD1 (5 bases). This CDR3 comprises 14 residues. Germline V lookup: CDR1 SEHNR, CDR2 FQNEAQ (reference sequence). The ends were cut back, 1 base at V and 6 bases at J, with 12 bases in the middle. The CDR3 coding sequence is TGTGCCAGCAGCTTAGAGGGTAGGGGCCCTGAAGCTTTCTTT. It translates to CASSLEGRGPEAFF.

In its sample, this clone was seen once. This chain uses TRBV19 with TRBJ2-7; 9 nucleotides line up with TRBD1. The CDR3 runs 15 residues. Germline assignment: CDR1 LNHDA and CDR2 SQIVND (reference sequence). The trim removed 6 bases at V and 5 bases at J, leaving 11 bases unmatched. The CDR3 sequence is CASRKSGTGYHEQYF. DNA for the CDR3: TGTGCCAGTAGGAAGTCCGGGACAGGGTACCACGAGCAGTACTTC.

This clone was found a few times. The DNA for the CDR3 is TGTGCCAGCTCACCTCTATTGGGAGACAATGAGCAGTTCTTC. Protein sequence: CASSPLLGDNEQFF. This chain uses TRBV18 with TRBJ2-1; a possible D gene is TRBD2 (5 bases). Germline V lookup: CDR1 KGHSH, CDR2 LQKENI. This CDR3 region has 14 residues. The V and J ends lost 3 bases and 5 bases respectively, with 11 bases between them.

This clone was recorded a few times. The gene calls are TRBV5-1 and TRBJ2-2; D gene ambiguous. Trimming took 0 bases from V and 4 from J, leaving 10 bases between them. The CDR3 length is 15 residues. Looked up from germline, CDR1 is SGHRS and CDR2 is YFSETQ. CDR3 in amino acids: CASSLELAGTGELFF. The CDR3 coding sequence is TGCGCCAGCAGCTTGGAACTCGCTGGCACCGGGGAGCTGTTTTTT. The full variable domain, its missing parts supplied by reference TRBV5-1 and TRBJ2-2, is KAGVTQTPRYLIKTRGQQVTLSCSPISGHRSVSWYQQTPGQGLQFLFEYFSETQRNKGNFPGRFSGRQFSNSRSEMNVSTLELGDSALYLCASSLELAGTGELFFGEGSRLTVL.

There are a few counts of this clone. The chain has TRBV4-3 and TRBJ1-1; 8 bases line up with TRBD1. The germline gives CDR1 LGHNA, CDR2 YSLEER. This CDR3 has 15 residues. Germline trimming cut 6 bases from V and 2 bases from J; bases unmatched to any gene: 8. The CDR3 bases are TGCGCCAGCAGTCCAGGGGGCTCCAAAAACACTGAAGCTTTCTTT. Amino acids: CASSPGGSKNTEAFF.

The chain carries TRBV5-4 and TRBJ2-5, with 9 bases that match TRBD1. The germline CDR1 and CDR2 sequences are SGHNT and YYREEE (reference sequence). The CDR3 has 15 residues. With 4 bases clipped from V and 1 base from J, the junction kept 5 bases outside the gene matches. Written as DNA, the CDR3 is TGTGCCAGCAGCCCCAGACAGGGGGTCCAAGAGACCCAGTACTTC. Amino acids: CASSPRQGVQETQYF. The full variable domain, its missing parts supplied by reference TRBV5-4 and TRBJ2-5, is ETGVTQSPTHLIKTRGQQVTLRCSSQSGHNTVSWYQQALGQGPQFIFQYYREEENGRGNFPPRFSGLQFPNYSSELNVNALELDDSALYLCASSPRQGVQETQYFGPGTRLLVL.

This clone was detected only a few times. The chain links TRBV18 to TRBJ2-5; TRBD1 might be the D (5 bases). Germline V lookup: CDR1 KGHSH, CDR2 LQKENI. Trimming removed 4 bases at V and 4 bases at J, with 10 bases between. This CDR3 has 13 residues. The DNA of the CDR3 is TGTGCCAGCTCACTTCAGGGTCGAGAGACCCAGTACTTC. Translation: CASSLQGRETQYF.

The rearrangement links TRBV4-1 to TRBJ2-5, with 8 bases identical to TRBD2. The germline CDR1 and CDR2 sequences are MGHRA and YSYEKL. V was clipped by 2 bases and J by 1 base; unmatched bases: 18. CDR3 length: 20 residues. CDR3: CASSQPGGPSWLASQETQYF. The DNA for the CDR3 is TGCGCCAGCAGCCAACCGGGGGGGCCCTCTTGGCTAGCCTCCCAAGAGACCCAGTACTTC.

This clone occurred a few times. The chain is built from TRBV2 and TRBJ2-6; D is ambiguous. The CDR3 covers 15 residues. CDR1 and CDR2 from the germline V gene are SNHLY and FYNNEI. V was shortened by 3 bases and J by 0 bases, with 6 bases between the two germline ends. The CDR3 bases are TGTGCCAGCAGTGACGAAGCCTCTGGGGCCAACGTCCTGACTTTC. Protein: CASSDEASGANVLTF.

V is TRBV2 and J is TRBJ2-5; 14 nucleotides line up with TRBD2. V was pared by 7 bases and J by 2 bases, with 9 bases of the junction left unmatched. Germline CDR1 and CDR2: SNHLY and FYNNEI. The CDR3 is 17 amino acids. The CDR3 DNA reads TGTGCCAGCACCTCAGAACGGACTAGCGGGAGGCAAGAGACCCAGTACTTC. This sequence encodes CASTSERTSGRQETQYF.

The chain recombines TRBV11-3 with TRBJ2-5; D may be TRBD1 (6 bases). Per germline, CDR1 SGHNT and CDR2 YENEEA. This CDR3 is 13 amino acids long. V gave up 4 bases and J gave up 3 bases, with 9 bases separating them. The CDR3 DNA is TGTGCCAGCAGCTCAGGGGTAGAAGAGACCCAGTACTTC. Its protein product is CASSSGVEETQYF.

With regard to this clone: Other nucleotide sequences in the sample specify the same CDR3. The chain has TRBV18 and TRBJ2-1; 10 positions match TRBD2. Germline CDR1 KGHSH, CDR2 LQKENI. Trimming took 3 bases from V and 3 from J; bases not matched to a gene: 2. The CDR3 contains 15 residues. CDR3 residues: CASSPRTSGYNEQFF. CDR3 sequence (DNA): TGTGCCAGCTCACCTAGGACTAGCGGCTACAATGAGCAGTTCTTC.

The chain combines TRBV9 with TRBJ2-1; D not certain. In germline, CDR1 is SGDLS, CDR2 YYNGEE. The V end lost 4 bases, the J end lost 6 bases, and 17 bases lay between the germline ends. This CDR3 comprises 15 residues. The CDR3 region has the DNA TGTGCCAGCAGCACCCGAGTAGCCGCGGCCAATGAGCAGTTCTTC. Translated, it gives CASSTRVAAANEQFF.

A word on this clone: Other DNA sequences within the sample encode an identical CDR3. V is TRBV20-1 and J is TRBJ2-5, with a tentative D call TRBD2 (6 bases). Trimming removed 2 bases from V and 5 bases from J, with 6 bases in between. Per germline, CDR1 DFQATT and CDR2 SNEGSKA (reference sequence). The CDR3 spans 11 residues. CDR3 in DNA: TGCAGTGCTAGACGGGGGGAGACCCAGTACTTC. This sequence encodes CSARRGETQYF.

There are a few counts of this clone. V usage is TRBV5-1 and J usage is TRBJ2-3, with 14 bases fitting TRBD2. V was pared by 4 bases and J by 3 bases, with 4 bases of the junction left unmatched. The V gene's germline CDR1 is SGHRS and CDR2 YFSETQ. CDR3 length: 16 amino acids. The CDR3 reads CASSAGTSGSTDTQYF. The CDR3 nucleotides are TGCGCCAGCAGCGCCGGGACTAGCGGGAGTACAGATACGCAGTATTTT.

This clone was seen more than once but under ten times. The V call is TRBV28, the J call TRBJ2-1, with D possibly being TRBD1 (5 bases). The CDR3 runs to 12 residues. Trimming took off 2 bases at V and 8 bases at J, with 7 bases between the two ends. Germline V gene lookup returns CDR1 MDHEN and CDR2 SYDVKM. The CDR3 DNA reads as TGTGCCAGCAGTTTAAGGGGCGATGAGCAGTTCTTC. Encoded protein: CASSLRGDEQFF.

The chain has TRBV9 and TRBJ2-6; 7 bases fit TRBD1. Germline-derived CDR1 and CDR2 are SGDLS and YYNGEE. V gave up 0 bases and J gave up 1 base; unmatched junction bases: 10. The CDR3 spans 19 residues. The CDR3 loop is CASSVGRRTGPSGANVLTF. The CDR3 DNA follows: TGTGCCAGCAGCGTAGGACGCAGGACAGGCCCATCTGGGGCCAACGTCCTGACTTTC.

This clone has only a few counts. The rearrangement joins TRBV27 to TRBJ2-1, with D perhaps TRBD1 (6 bases). This CDR3 spans 13 amino acids. Trimming took off 4 bases at V and 8 bases at J, with 12 bases between the two ends. In germline, CDR1 is MNHEY, CDR2 SMNVEV (reference sequence). The CDR3: CASSSNRADEQFF. CDR3 nucleotides: TGTGCCAGCAGTTCCAACAGGGCTGATGAGCAGTTCTTC.

The rearrangement uses TRBV30 and TRBJ2-4, with 7 bases fitting TRBD2. Germline trimming cut 3 bases from V and 8 bases from J; bases unmatched to any gene: 7. This CDR3 spans 13 amino acids. Looked up from germline, CDR1 is GTSNPN and CDR2 is SVGIG (reference sequence). In DNA form, the CDR3 reads TGTGCCTGGAGGGGCGGGAGTAGCGACATTCAGTACTTC. It codes for CAWRGGSSDIQYF.

The rearrangement links TRBV5-1 to TRBJ2-5; weak D call: TRBD1 (6 bases). The CDR3 totals 14 residues. The germline V and J ends were trimmed by 2 bases and 0 bases, with 8 bases remaining between them. Germline CDR1 is SGHRS and CDR2 is YFSETQ. The CDR3 here is CASSLRDNQETQYF. The CDR3 DNA follows: TGCGCCAGCAGCTTACGGGACAACCAAGAGACCCAGTACTTC.